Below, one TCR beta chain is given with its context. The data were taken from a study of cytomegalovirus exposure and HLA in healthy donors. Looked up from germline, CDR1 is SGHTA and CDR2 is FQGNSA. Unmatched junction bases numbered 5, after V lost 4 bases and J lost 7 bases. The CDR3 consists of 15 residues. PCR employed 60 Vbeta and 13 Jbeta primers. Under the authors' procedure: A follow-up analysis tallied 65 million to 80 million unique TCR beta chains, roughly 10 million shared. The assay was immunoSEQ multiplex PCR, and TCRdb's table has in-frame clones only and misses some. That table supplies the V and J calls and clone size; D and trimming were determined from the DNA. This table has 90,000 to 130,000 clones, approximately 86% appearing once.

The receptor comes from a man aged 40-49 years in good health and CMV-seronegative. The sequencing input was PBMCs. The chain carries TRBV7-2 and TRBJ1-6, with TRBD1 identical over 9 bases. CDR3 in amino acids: CASSSNRGRNSPLHF. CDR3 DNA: TGTGCCAGCAGCTCCAACAGGGGGCGGAATTCACCCCTCCACTTT.